This TCR beta chain was recovered during a study of T-cell reconstitution after alpha-beta-depleted transplantation in children (dated by TCRdb to the mid-2010s). Concerning the study at large: T-cell immune reconstitution after TCRalphabeta/CD19-depleted allogeneic hematopoietic cell transplantation in children was quantitatively tracked in the study by means of TCR repertoire profiling.

Findings and caveats that apply to the study as a whole: Apparently early alphabetaT-cell count recovery about two months after transplant reportedly relied on only several hundred rapidly expanded clones derived from non-depleted graft cells. The frequencies of hyperexpanded clones fell over the following months, and after one year, T-cell counts and TCRbeta diversity were mostly attributed to newly produced T cells. In some patients, high TCRbeta diversity at day 60 was attributed to recipient T cells and intrathymic progenitors that had survived conditioning.

This clonotype was observed at least ten times. Its antigen has not been determined. No base quality values were provided; no much bigger clone lies one nucleotide off. To prepare the library, PCR was applied. These reads were obtained on an Illumina HiSeq 2500. To normalize quantification of the TCRbeta repertoire, the TCR libraries were built with molecular barcoding that relied on unique molecular identifiers. TCRdb's own reprocessing of the public reads used fastp at Q25 and MiXCR and kept productive beta chains. Each CDR3 protein gets just one entry, which takes the most common genes and DNA from the rows behind it. Here the sample has about 500,000 distinct CDR3 sequences; about an eighth occur a single time. The top ten constitute 14% of the sample. The germline V gene encodes CDR1 MDHEN and CDR2 SYDVKM. Spanning cysteine to phenylalanine, the CDR3 consists of 15 amino acids. The read is trimmed to its CDR3 DNA, 45 bases read in frame from base 1. V gives up 3 bases and J gives up 7 bases, and the segment between their germline ends measures 18 bases.

Explained via the paper, the treatment or condition label denotes: allogeneic hematopoietic cell transplantation with graft depleted of TCRalphabeta T cells and CD19 B cells. TCRalphabeta/CD19-depleted allogeneic hematopoietic cell grafts were given to the transplant recipients, all of whom were children. The chain employs TRBV28 and TRBJ1-2, with TRBD1 as a weak D call on 6 bases. The sequenced sample was PBMCs, mostly from graft donor cells, obtained 180 days after TCRalphabeta/CD19-depleted stem cell transplant. The clonotype originates from a female patient aged 2 to 10 who had a stem cell transplant for aplastic anemia, so the T cells may come from the graft donor. The CDR3 protein: CASSFARTVPSGYTF. At the DNA level, the sequence is TGTGCCAGCAGTTTCGCTCGGACAGTCCCTAGTGGCTACACCTTC.